This passage covers 25 T cell receptor beta chains from one sample sequenced in a study of shared T cell receptors in the human thymus. The protocol was immunoSEQ multiplex PCR, while the TCRdb copy is restricted to in-frame clones and leaves out a portion. Here the sample spans 500,000 to 750,000 clones, more than 75% being singletons. These same data were also listed under a study on human thymus T cells.

Sample: thymocytes. The receptor set was obtained from a boy younger than two with a congenital heart defect.

The table lists this clone with a few counts. CDR3 bases: TGTGCCAGCAGTTCCCCCGCGGGAGGGGGAACCGGGGAGCTGTTTTTT. Amino acids: CASSSPAGGGTGELFF. The chain has TRBV6-5 and TRBJ2-2; 9 bases are a match to TRBD2. V lost 4 bases and J lost 5; bases outside the gene matches: 8. This CDR3 is 16 amino acids long. Germline CDR1 and CDR2: MNHEY and SVGAGI.

This clone was detected only once. This chain links TRBV27 with TRBJ2-7, with TRBD1 matching 10 bases. V was clipped by 4 bases and J by 3 bases; unmatched bases: 21. The CDR3 covers 20 residues. Germline lookup yields CDR1 MNHEY and CDR2 SMNVEV (reference sequence). The CDR3 nucleotides read TGTGCCAGCAGTTACGATTCCAGGAGGGACAGGGGACCGAGACGCTACGAGCAGTACTTC. The encoded protein is CASSYDSRRDRGPRRYEQYF.

The chain joins TRBV27 to TRBJ2-5; a weak D match, TRBD1 (5 bases). Germline V gene data show CDR1 as MNHEY and CDR2 as SMNVEV (reference sequence). This CDR3 contains 13 residues. Trimming removed 3 bases from V and 2 bases from J, with 7 bases in between. The DNA for the CDR3 is TGTGCCAGCAGTTTTCAGGGTCAAGAGACCCAGTACTTC. It encodes CASSFQGQETQYF.

V is TRBV10-3 and J is TRBJ2-3, with D possibly being TRBD1 (5 bases). The CDR3 runs to 15 residues. The germline V gene has CDR1 ENHRY and CDR2 SYGVKD. V was pared by 0 bases and J by 0 bases, with 7 bases between. This chain's CDR3 is CAISESRQSTDTQYF. In DNA form, the CDR3 reads TGTGCCATCAGTGAGTCGCGACAGAGCACAGATACGCAGTATTTT.

The rearrangement uses TRBV5-5 and TRBJ2-7, with D possibly matching TRBD2 (7 bases). This CDR3 region has 16 residues. From germline, CDR1 is SGHKS and CDR2 YYEKEE (reference sequence). Deletions cut 5 bases from V and 5 bases from J, with 23 bases between. The CDR3 sequence: CASRPSVRAGGHEQYF. In DNA, the CDR3 is TGTGCCAGCAGACCGAGCGTCCGGGCCGGGGGGCACGAGCAGTACTTC.

The V call is TRBV5-4, the J call TRBJ2-1, with 11 bases aligning to TRBD2. V lost 4 bases, J lost 9 bases, and 9 bases stayed unmatched. The germline CDR1 and CDR2 sequences are SGHNT and YYREEE (reference sequence). The CDR3 spans 15 residues. This CDR3 reads CASSPRGSGRGEQFF. In DNA, the CDR3 is TGTGCCAGCAGCCCGAGGGGTAGCGGGAGGGGTGAGCAGTTCTTC.

The chain is built from TRBV5-1 and TRBJ2-1; no clear D. Between the trimmed V and J ends, which lost 1 base and 5 bases, there was a span of 13 bases. This CDR3 region has 15 residues. CDR1 and CDR2 (germline): SGHRS, YFSETQ. The CDR3 is CASSLSSRVNNEQFF. Here the CDR3 DNA reads TGCGCCAGCAGCTTGAGTTCCCGGGTAAACAATGAGCAGTTCTTC.

The genes are TRBV18 and TRBJ1-1, with 7 bases matching TRBD1. Germline V gene data show CDR1 as KGHSH and CDR2 as LQKENI. The CDR3 runs 15 residues. V lost 3 bases and J lost 1; bases outside the gene matches: 5. For the CDR3, the DNA is TGTGCCAGCTCACCGAGACAGGGCCCGAACACTGAAGCTTTCTTT. It specifies CASSPRQGPNTEAFF.

This clone has a single count. This rearrangement joins TRBV7-9 to TRBJ1-1, with D unclear. This CDR3 has 9 amino acids. Trimming pared 8 bases from V and 10 bases from J, leaving 8 bases between. In germline, CDR1 is SEHNR, CDR2 FQNEAQ (reference sequence). This CDR3 is CASAPGAFF. For the CDR3, the DNA is TGTGCCAGCGCCCCCGGAGCTTTCTTT.

The chain uses TRBV6-1 and TRBJ2-7; D may be TRBD1 (6 bases). The ends were cut back, 2 bases at V and 3 bases at J, with 17 bases in the middle. Germline lookup yields CDR1 MNHNS and CDR2 SASEGT. CDR3 length equals 16 residues. This CDR3 is CASSERAGVSVYEQYF. The DNA of the CDR3 is TGTGCCAGCAGTGAAAGGGCAGGGGTGAGCGTCTACGAGCAGTACTTC.

The chain recombines TRBV27 with TRBJ2-3; TRBD1 matches at 10 bases. With 7 bases clipped from V and 2 bases from J, the junction kept 9 bases outside the gene matches. The V gene's germline CDR1 is MNHEY and CDR2 SMNVEV (reference sequence). This CDR3 is 16 amino acids long. DNA of the CDR3: TGTGCCAGCAAGGGACAGGGGCGCTTTTCCACAGATACGCAGTATTTT. Amino acids: CASKGQGRFSTDTQYF.

The chain recombines TRBV7-2 with TRBJ2-1; possibly TRBD2 for D (5 bases). Germline CDR1 and CDR2: SGHTA and FQGNSA. V was pared by 1 base and J by 11 bases, with 21 bases between. The CDR3 spans 16 residues. The CDR3 here is CASSLGSPDVRVQQFF. As DNA, the CDR3 is TGTGCCAGCAGCTTAGGATCCCCGGATGTGAGGGTCCAGCAGTTCTTC.

This clone appeared once. The J gene is TRBJ2-3, the V gene TRBV7-9; tentative D call: TRBD2 (6 bases). From germline, CDR1 is SEHNR and CDR2 FQNEAQ (reference sequence). The CDR3 has 15 residues. Trimming cost V 5 bases and J 2 bases, with 14 bases left between them. CDR3: CASSRRESYTDTQYF. The CDR3 coding sequence is TGTGCCAGCAGCCGCCGGGAGAGTTACACAGATACGCAGTATTTT.

This clone was observed once. CDR3 sequence: CASLFWDSAEGQYF. CDR3 coding DNA: TGTGCCAGCTTGTTCTGGGACAGCGCCGAGGGGCAGTACTTC. The chain recombines TRBV6-6 with TRBJ2-7; 7 nucleotides match TRBD1. The CDR3 runs to 14 residues. V dropped 8 bases and J dropped 9; count of bases not matched to a gene: 16. Germline loops: CDR1 MNHNY, CDR2 SVGAGI (reference sequence).

The chain recombines TRBV9 with TRBJ2-3, with D perhaps TRBD2 (6 bases). Germline CDR1 reads SGDLS; CDR2 reads YYNGEE. Trimming took 2 bases from V and 4 from J, leaving 8 bases between them. The CDR3 is made up of 13 amino acids. CDR3 protein: CASSVTSSDTQYF. In DNA, the CDR3 is TGTGCCAGCAGCGTTACTAGCTCAGATACGCAGTATTTT.

The V call is TRBV18, the J call TRBJ1-4; TRBD1 agrees at 12 bases. CDR3 size: 19 residues. The V gene end was trimmed by 6 bases and the J gene end by 0 bases; junction bases not matched to a gene: 11. Germline CDR1 is KGHSH and CDR2 is LQKENI. DNA of the CDR3: TGTGCCAGCTCGTACCGGGACAGGGGGCGGTCCGCAACTAATGAAAAACTGTTTTTT. This translates into CASSYRDRGRSATNEKLFF.

The chain carries TRBV7-9 and TRBJ2-7; D is perhaps TRBD1 (6 bases). V was pared by 0 bases and J by 2 bases, with 11 bases between. This CDR3 has 15 residues. From germline, CDR1 is SEHNR and CDR2 FQNEAQ (reference sequence). The CDR3 nucleotides are TGTGCCAGCAGCTTAGCAAGGGGGAGAGCCTACGAGCAGTACTTC. Encoded protein: CASSLARGRAYEQYF.

The table lists this clone with a count of one. Other DNA sequences in this sample translate to the same CDR3. This chain uses TRBV9 with TRBJ1-5; D is unclear. Trimming removed 0 bases from V and 4 bases from J, with 8 bases in between. Germline CDR1 SGDLS, CDR2 YYNGEE. The length of the CDR3 is 14 residues. In DNA form, the CDR3 reads TGTGCCAGCAGCGTAGGAGGCGGGAATCAGCCCCAGCATTTT. It encodes CASSVGGGNQPQHF.

The rearrangement links TRBV7-2 to TRBJ2-7; TRBD1 aligns across 8 bases. Germline V lookup: CDR1 SGHTA, CDR2 FQGNSA. V was pared by 2 bases and J by 3 bases, with 9 bases of the junction left unmatched. The CDR3 loop spans 16 amino acids. CDR3 region: CASSLRAGGVNYEQYF. The CDR3 DNA sequence: TGTGCCAGCAGCTTAAGGGCAGGGGGCGTTAACTACGAGCAGTACTTC. The variable domain in full, completed from reference TRBV7-2 and TRBJ2-7, reads GAGVSQSPSNKVTEKGKDVELRCDPISGHTALYWYRQSLGQGLEFLIYFQGNSAPDKSGLPSDRFSAERTGGSVSTLTIQRTQQEDSAVYLCASSLRAGGVNYEQYFGPGTRLTVT.

The CDR3 region has the DNA TGTGCCAGCAGCTCGGGGGGGAGTTCTGGGGCCAACGTCCTGACTTTC. Protein: CASSSGGSSGANVLTF. The gene calls are TRBV5-4 and TRBJ2-6; 8 bases agree with TRBD2. CDR3 length: 16 residues. In germline, CDR1 is SGHNT, CDR2 YYREEE (reference sequence). V shed 3 bases and J 1 base; nucleotides not matched to a gene: 3. Full variable domain (missing parts from reference TRBV5-4 and TRBJ2-6): ETGVTQSPTHLIKTRGQQVTLRCSSQSGHNTVSWYQQALGQGPQFIFQYYREEENGRGNFPPRFSGLQFPNYSSELNVNALELDDSALYLCASSSGGSSGANVLTFGAGSRLTVL.

On this clone itself: The same CDR3 arises from other DNA sequences in this sample as well. The gene calls are TRBV6-1 and TRBJ2-7, with a weak D call TRBD1 (6 bases). The CDR3 has 12 residues. V was clipped by 3 bases and J by 3 bases, with 6 bases between them. CDR1 and CDR2 from the germline V gene are MNHNS and SASEGT. CDR3 in amino acids: CASSDRGYEQYF. For the CDR3, the DNA is TGTGCCAGCAGTGACAGGGGCTACGAGCAGTACTTC.

The genes are TRBV2 and TRBJ1-5; 10 nucleotides line up with TRBD1. Germline CDR1 SNHLY, CDR2 FYNNEI. J gave up 7 bases and V 10 bases, and 13 bases lay outside the gene matches. The CDR3 is 15 amino acids. Written as DNA, the CDR3 is TGTGCCATCAATGACAGGGGGCGCCGGGGACAGCCCCAGCATTTT. As protein: CAINDRGRRGQPQHF.

Details on this clone: Other DNA sequences in this sample translate to the same CDR3. This rearrangement joins TRBV5-1 to TRBJ2-1, with 8 bases fitting TRBD2. The V gene's germline CDR1 is SGHRS and CDR2 YFSETQ. CDR3 length equals 15 residues. V dropped 4 bases and J dropped 4; count of bases not matched to a gene: 7. CDR3 region: CASSRTSGDYNEQFF. CDR3 sequence (DNA): TGCGCCAGCAGCCGAACTAGCGGCGATTACAATGAGCAGTTCTTC.

The CDR3 protein is CASEWKRESAYEQYF. CDR3 DNA: TGTGCCAGCGAGTGGAAGCGGGAGTCCGCCTACGAGCAGTACTTC. The gene calls are TRBV9 and TRBJ2-7, with TRBD2 matching 8 bases. V was clipped by 7 bases and J by 2 bases; unmatched bases: 11. Germline CDR1 SGDLS, CDR2 YYNGEE. CDR3 length: 15 residues.

The CDR3 loop is CASSPQRASGAGSYNEQFF. CDR3 DNA sequence: TGTGCCAGCAGTCCACAGAGGGCTAGCGGGGCCGGCTCCTACAATGAGCAGTTCTTC. This chain uses TRBV4-2 with TRBJ2-1; 9 bases line up with TRBD2. Trimming removed 6 bases from V and 0 bases from J; junction bases left unmatched: 15. There are 19 residues in the CDR3. Germline assignment: CDR1 LGHNA and CDR2 YNFKEQ.